The rows below give T cell receptor beta chains drawn from one sample of a study of tumor and adjacent non-tumor tissue in lung cancer. TCRdb re-called the multiplex PCR reads through MiXCR, storing one row per CDR3 protein. Among approximately 120,000 distinct CDR3 sequences listed, approximately 66% were seen once. The specimen sequenced was lung tumor tissue. The receptors stem from a man between 25 and 39 years old with non-small cell lung cancer. CDR3s include the opening cysteine and the closing phenylalanine or tryptophan. D genes are given only for firm matches. Clone size is shown for a subset of rows, as once, few, many or a class of expanded clone.

clone_size	v_call	d_call	j_call	cdr3_aa	cdr3_nt
.	TRBV12-3/TRBV12-4	.	TRBJ2-7	CACSLRRPYEQYF	TGTGCCTGCAGTTTAAGAAGACCCTACGAGCAGTACTTC
.	TRBV11-2	TRBD2	TRBJ2-1	CPSRKCRTSGVNNEQFF	TGTCCCAGCAGAAAATGCAGGACTAGCGGGGTCAACAATGAGCAGTTCTTC
.	TRBV7-2	TRBD1	TRBJ1-2	CASSLVSTGDYGYTF	TGTGCCAGCAGCTTAGTGTCGACAGGGGACTATGGCTACACCTTC
few	TRBV5-4	.	TRBJ1-1	CASSSFGTPNTEAFF	TGTGCCAGCAGCTCCTTCGGGACACCGAACACTGAAGCTTTCTTT
many	TRBV5-4	.	TRBJ2-7	CASSFPLDEQYF	TGTGCCAGCAGCTTTCCCCTGGACGAGCAGTACTTC
.	TRBV14	.	TRBJ2-5	CATSDGALRETQYF	TGTGCCACCTCTGACGGGGCGTTACGGGAGACCCAGTACTTC
few	TRBV14	.	TRBJ1-2	CASSFGTGLGYTF	TGTGCCAGCAGCTTCGGAACAGGGCTTGGCTACACCTTC
.	TRBV19	.	TRBJ1-6	CASSPMTLRSSPLNF	TGTGCCAGTAGTCCAATGACCCTCCGAAGTTCACCCCTCAACTTT
.	TRBV4-1	.	TRBJ2-3	CAGSQLWDGDTQFF	TGCGCCGGCAGCCAACTCTGGGACGGAGATACGCAGTTTTTT
.	TRBV4-1	.	TRBJ2-2	CASGQGGRTVEHRELFF	TGCGCCAGCGGCCAAGGGGGGCGGACAGTGGAACACCGGGAGCTGTTTTTT
.	TRBV11-2	.	TRBJ2-5	CASSLVPGGDTQYF	TGTGCTAGCAGCTTAGTCCCAGGGGGGGACACCCAGTACTTC
.	TRBV6-5	.	TRBJ1-4	CASSFPASEGLNEKLFF	TGTGCCAGCAGTTTTCCTGCATCGGAGGGGCTCAATGAAAAACTGTTTTTT
.	TRBV18	.	TRBJ2-6	CASRLVGGSGTNVLTF	TGTGCCAGCCGGCTTGTAGGTGGATCTGGGACCAACGTCCTGACTTTC
.	TRBV11-2	TRBD2	TRBJ2-4	CASSFRTSGILAKNIQYF	TGTGCTAGCAGCTTTCGGACTAGCGGGATTCTAGCCAAAAACATTCAGTACTTC
many	TRBV6-5	TRBD1	TRBJ2-2	CASRKQGARGELFF	TGTGCCAGCAGAAAACAGGGGGCGCGGGGGGAGCTGTTTTTT
.	TRBV4-3	TRBD1	TRBJ2-1	CDNSQDPGQGGLDEQFF	TGCGACAACAGCCAGGACCCCGGACAGGGTGGATTGGATGAGCAGTTCTTC
once	TRBV13	TRBD2	TRBJ2-7	CASSSSGGYELYF	TGTGCCAGCAGCTCTAGCGGGGGATACGAGCTGTACTTC
few	TRBV10-3	.	TRBJ2-7	CAISGSDGKAYEQYF	TGTGCCATCAGTGGGTCTGATGGGAAGGCCTACGAGCAGTACTTC
many	TRBV7-9	.	TRBJ2-7	CASSYRDNEQYF	TGTGCCAGCAGCTACAGGGACAACGAGCAGTACTTC
many	TRBV4-2	.	TRBJ1-1	CASSQSSIGTEAFF	TGTGCCAGCAGCCAATCATCGATCGGAACTGAAGCTTTCTTT
.	TRBV6-1	TRBD1	TRBJ2-7	CANMGTGRSYGQYF	TGTGCCAACATGGGGACAGGGCGTTCCTACGGGCAGTACTTC
.	TRBV11-2	TRBD2	TRBJ2-1	CTSRKSRTSRVNNEQFF	TGTACCAGCAGAAAAAGCAGGACTAGCAGGGTCAACAATGAACAGTTCTTC
once	TRBV6-2/TRBV6-3	TRBD1	TRBJ2-3	CASSDRTGGIDTQYF	TGTGCCAGTAGTGACCGGACAGGGGGCATAGATACGCAGTATTTT
.	TRBV28	TRBD2	TRBJ2-2	CASSLAGEPNTGELFF	TGTGCCAGCAGCCTCGCGGGGGAGCCTAACACCGGGGAGCTGTTTTTT
.	TRBV11-2	TRBD1	TRBJ1-2	CASSLTGVKDYTF	TGTGCCAGCAGCTTAACAGGGGTAAAAGACTACACTTTC
.	TRBV18	.	TRBJ2-5	CASSPPMGGQQTQYF	TGTGCCAGCTCACCACCGATGGGGGGGCAGCAGACCCAGTACTTC
.	TRBV11-3	.	TRBJ2-7	CASSFKRASYGEQYF	TGTGCCAGCAGCTTTAAGCGGGCCTCCTATGGCGAGCAGTACTTC
.	TRBV5-6	TRBD2	TRBJ2-5	CASSLVGLAGVETKYF	TGTGCCAGCAGCTTGGTTGGCCTAGCGGGGGTAGAGACCAAGTACTTC
.	TRBV6-1	TRBD1	TRBJ1-2	CASREQGQPPYGYTF	TGTGCCAGTAGGGAACAGGGACAGCCCCCCTATGGCTACACCTTC
.	TRBV20-1	TRBD2	TRBJ2-1	CSAPQLAGYNEQFF	TGCAGTGCCCCCCAACTAGCGGGATACAATGAGCAGTTCTTC
.	TRBV4-3	TRBD2	TRBJ2-7	CASIQALAGGLSSEQYF	TGCGCCAGCATCCAAGCTCTAGCGGGGGGCTTGTCGAGCGAGCAGTACTTC
few	TRBV5-1	.	TRBJ1-2	CASSSGNYGYTF	TGCGCCAGCAGCTCAGGGAATTATGGCTACACCTTC
few	TRBV5-5	TRBD2	TRBJ2-1	CASSPVRLAGPRNEQFF	TGTGCCAGCAGCCCCGTCCGGCTAGCGGGACCTCGGAATGAGCAGTTCTTC
.	TRBV5-1	.	TRBJ2-2	CASSLLTNTGELFF	TGCGCCAGCAGCTTGTTGACGAACACCGGGGAGCTGTTTTTT
once	TRBV6-5	TRBD1	TRBJ2-7	CTSIKTGGAVGYEQYF	TGTACCAGCATTAAGACAGGGGGCGCGGTTGGCTACGAGCAATACTTC
.	TRBV10-3	.	TRBJ2-3	CTISESQGSADTQYF	TGTACCATCAGTGAGTCACAGGGTTCGGCAGATACGCAGTATTTT
.	TRBV6-2/TRBV6-3	.	TRBJ2-1	CVSSYSFGTGGSDEQFF	TGTGTCAGCAGTTACTCGTTTGGGACTGGGGGCTCGGATGAGCAGTTCTTC
.	TRBV20-1	TRBD2	TRBJ2-1	CSTRQAGGFNEQFF	TGCAGTACTAGACAAGCGGGAGGCTTTAATGAGCAGTTTTTC
many	TRBV29-1	.	TRBJ1-1	CSVDARGGTEAFF	TGCAGCGTTGATGCTCGAGGGGGAACTGAAGCTTTCTTT
many	TRBV6-5	TRBD1	TRBJ1-2	CASRQGATGYTF	TGTGCCAGCAGACAGGGGGCGACAGGCTACACCTTC
.	TRBV13	.	TRBJ1-1	CASSTYGRAAEAFF	TGTGCCAGCAGCACTTATGGGAGGGCCGCTGAAGCTTTCTTT
many	TRBV6-6	.	TRBJ2-7	CASSPTSYEQYF	TGTGCCAGCTCTCCCACCTCCTACGAGCAGTACTTC
many	TRBV6-5	TRBD2	TRBJ2-1	CASREGLAGRYEQFF	TGTGCCAGCAGGGAGGGACTAGCGGGAAGGTATGAGCAGTTCTTC
.	TRBV28	.	TRBJ2-1	CASSSTIAEKSSYIGQFF	TGTGCCAGCAGTTCCACCATAGCGGAGAAGAGCTCCTACATTGGGCAGTTCTTC
.	TRBV20-1	TRBD1	TRBJ2-7	CNARASGQVYEQYF	TGTAATGCTAGAGCTTCCGGACAGGTCTACGAGCAGTACTTC
many	TRBV5-6	TRBD1	TRBJ2-7	CASSFRQGVRYEQYF	TGTGCCAGCAGCTTTAGACAGGGGGTGAGGTACGAGCAGTACTTC
once	TRBV4-1	.	TRBJ2-5	CASSQNEGRGSRETQYF	TGCGCCAGCAGCCAAAATGAAGGCCGGGGGAGTCGAGAGACCCAGTACTTC
many	TRBV20-1	TRBD2	TRBJ2-1	CSARDPRPGGLGNEQFF	TGCAGTGCTAGAGATCCACGCCCGGGAGGGCTAGGGAATGAGCAGTTCTTC
.	TRBV6-1	.	TRBJ2-7	CTSSRGSYVQYF	TGTACCAGCAGTAGAGGGTCCTACGTGCAGTACTTC
many	TRBV4-2	TRBD2	TRBJ2-7	CASSQLGLGSYEQYF	TGTGCCAGCAGCCAACTAGGACTAGGCTCCTACGAGCAGTACTTC
many	TRBV12-3/TRBV12-4	.	TRBJ2-7	CASSRQGASHLSEQYF	TGTGCCAGCAGTCGGCAAGGGGCCAGTCATCTCTCCGAGCAGTACTTC
.	TRBV7-8	.	TRBJ2-3	CASRSRSGRTDTQYF	TGTGCCAGCAGGTCCCGCAGCGGGCGCACAGATACGCAGTATTTT
many	TRBV13	.	TRBJ1-2	CASRERSGNYGYTF	TGTGCCAGCAGAGAAAGGAGCGGGAACTATGGCTACACCTTC
many	TRBV4-3	TRBD1	TRBJ2-3	CASSFSGTGSDTQYF	TGCGCCAGCAGCTTCTCCGGGACAGGGAGCGATACGCAGTATTTT